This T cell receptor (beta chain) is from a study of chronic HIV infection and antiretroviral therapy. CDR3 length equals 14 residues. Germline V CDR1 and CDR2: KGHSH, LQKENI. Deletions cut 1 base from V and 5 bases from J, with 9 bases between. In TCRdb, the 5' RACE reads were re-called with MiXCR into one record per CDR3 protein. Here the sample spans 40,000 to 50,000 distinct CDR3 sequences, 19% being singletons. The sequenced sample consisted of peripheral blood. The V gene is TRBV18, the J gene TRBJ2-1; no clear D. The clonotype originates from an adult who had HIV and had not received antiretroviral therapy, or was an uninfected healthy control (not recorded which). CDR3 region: CASSPQGRNNEQFF. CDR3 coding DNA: TGTGCCAGCTCACCACAAGGCAGAAACAATGAGCAGTTCTTC.